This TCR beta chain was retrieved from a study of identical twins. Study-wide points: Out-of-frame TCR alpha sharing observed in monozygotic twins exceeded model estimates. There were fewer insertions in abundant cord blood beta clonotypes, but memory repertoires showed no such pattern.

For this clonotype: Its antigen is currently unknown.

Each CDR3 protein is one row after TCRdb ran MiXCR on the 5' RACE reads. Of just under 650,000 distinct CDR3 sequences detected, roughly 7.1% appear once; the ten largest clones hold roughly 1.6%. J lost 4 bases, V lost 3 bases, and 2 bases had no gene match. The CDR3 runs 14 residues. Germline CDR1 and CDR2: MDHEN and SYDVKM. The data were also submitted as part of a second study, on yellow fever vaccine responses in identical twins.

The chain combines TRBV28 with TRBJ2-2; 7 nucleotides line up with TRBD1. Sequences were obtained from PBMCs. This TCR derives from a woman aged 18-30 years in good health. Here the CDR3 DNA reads TGTGCCAGCAGTTTCAGGGGGTTCACCGGGGAGCTGTTTTTT. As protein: CASSFRGFTGELFF.